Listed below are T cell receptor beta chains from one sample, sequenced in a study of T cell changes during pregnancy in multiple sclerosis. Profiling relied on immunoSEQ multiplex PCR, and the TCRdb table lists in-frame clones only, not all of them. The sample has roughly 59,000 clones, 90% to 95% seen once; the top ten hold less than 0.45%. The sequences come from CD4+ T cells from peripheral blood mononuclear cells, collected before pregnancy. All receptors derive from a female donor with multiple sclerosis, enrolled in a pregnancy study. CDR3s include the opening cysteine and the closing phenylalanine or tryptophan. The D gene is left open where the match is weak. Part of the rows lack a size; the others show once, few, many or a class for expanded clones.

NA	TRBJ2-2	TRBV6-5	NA	CASRRDTASGELFF	TGTGCCAGCAGGAGGGATACCGCCTCCGGGGAGCTGTTTTTT
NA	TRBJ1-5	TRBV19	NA	CASSIVQGTQPQHF	TGTGCCAGTAGTATAGTTCAGGGAACTCAGCCCCAGCATTTT
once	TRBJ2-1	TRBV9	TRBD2	CASSVRSGSLRHNEQFF	TGTGCCAGCAGCGTTCGTAGCGGGAGTCTTCGGCACAATGAGCAGTTCTTC
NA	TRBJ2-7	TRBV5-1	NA	CASSLGPGQPSEQYF	TGCGCCAGCAGCTTGGGGCCGGGACAGCCTAGCGAACAGTACTTC
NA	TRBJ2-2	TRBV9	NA	CASSEIGLNTGELFF	TGTGCCAGCAGCGAAATCGGGTTGAACACCGGGGAGCTGTTTTTT
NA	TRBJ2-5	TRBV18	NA	CASSPLRGSPQETQYF	TGTGCCAGCTCACCGCTAAGGGGGAGTCCTCAAGAGACCCAGTACTTC
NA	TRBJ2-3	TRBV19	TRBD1	CASSQGQGTDTQYF	TGTGCCAGTAGCCAAGGACAGGGGACAGATACGCAGTATTTT
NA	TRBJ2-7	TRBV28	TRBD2	CATFTIGLAGAGEQYF	TGTGCCACTTTCACCATCGGACTAGCGGGAGCGGGGGAGCAGTACTTC
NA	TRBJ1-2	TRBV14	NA	CASSQDIGSFYGYTF	TGTGCCAGCAGCCAAGATATCGGGAGCTTCTATGGCTACACCTTC
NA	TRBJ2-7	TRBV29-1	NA	CSVEQQGYEQYF	TGCAGCGTTGAACAACAGGGCTACGAGCAGTACTTC
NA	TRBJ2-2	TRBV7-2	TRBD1	CASSPQPGQGNTGELFF	TGTGCCAGCAGCCCTCAACCGGGACAGGGAAACACCGGGGAGCTGTTTTTT
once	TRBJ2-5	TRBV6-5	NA	CASSDLGATETQYF	TGTGCCAGTTCCGATCTGGGGGCCACAGAGACCCAGTACTTC
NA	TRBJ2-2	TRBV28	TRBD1	CANLAGTGDNRDTGELFF	TGTGCCAACCTAGCCGGGACAGGCGATAATCGAGACACCGGGGAGCTGTTTTTT
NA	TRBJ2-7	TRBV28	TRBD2	CASSLWGGSYEQYF	TGTGCCAGCAGTTTATGGGGGGGGAGCTACGAGCAGTACTTC
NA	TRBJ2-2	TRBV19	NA	CASSILGLDTGELFF	TGTGCCAGTAGTATATTGGGACTCGACACCGGGGAGCTGTTTTTT
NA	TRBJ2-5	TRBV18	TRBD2	CASSPGTSGQETQYF	TGTGCCAGCTCACCAGGGACTAGCGGCCAAGAGACCCAGTACTTC
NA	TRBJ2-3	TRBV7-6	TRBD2	CASSLGSGLAGTDTQYF	TGTGCCAGCAGCTTAGGGTCGGGCCTAGCGGGCACAGATACGCAGTATTTT
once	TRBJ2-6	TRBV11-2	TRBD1	CASSSGQGGSGANVLTF	TGTGCCAGCAGCTCAGGACAGGGGGGATCTGGGGCCAACGTCCTGACTTTC
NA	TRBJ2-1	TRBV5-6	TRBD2	CASSRPGTSGANEQFF	TGTGCCAGCAGCCGCCCCGGGACTAGCGGTGCCAATGAGCAGTTCTTC
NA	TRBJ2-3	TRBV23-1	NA	CASRGVADTQYF	TGCGCCAGCAGGGGAGTGGCAGATACGCAGTATTTT
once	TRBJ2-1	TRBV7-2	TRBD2	CASTRTSGVNEQFF	TGTGCCAGCACCCGGACTAGCGGAGTTAATGAGCAGTTCTTC
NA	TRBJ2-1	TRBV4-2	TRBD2	CASSQGQLAISYNEQFF	TGTGCCAGCAGCCAAGGTCAACTAGCGATCTCCTACAATGAGCAGTTCTTC
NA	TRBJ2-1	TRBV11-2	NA	CASSFILYNEQFF	TGTGCCAGCAGCTTCATACTATACAATGAGCAGTTCTTC
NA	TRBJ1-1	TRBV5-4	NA	CASSLVINTEAFF	TGTGCCAGCAGCTTGGTTATAAACACTGAAGCTTTCTTT